This TCR beta chain was identified during a study of CD8 T cells in ankylosing spondylitis. Study-wide points: Within ankylosing spondylitis blood, a TCR beta motif made up of roughly eight highly homologous variants appeared to be characteristic.

V lost 7 bases, J lost 1 base, and 9 bases lay in between. CDR3 length: 12 amino acids. Per the germline V gene, CDR1 is DFQATT and CDR2 is SNEGSKA (reference sequence). Regarding this clonotype: Its target is not known.

TCRdb recomputed calls from the 5' RACE reads with MiXCR, one row per CDR3 protein. The table includes about 150,000 distinct CDR3 sequences, approximately 48% detected once. This receptor was obtained from a male donor with ankylosing spondylitis. The genes are TRBV20-1 and TRBJ2-3; D unresolved. The sequencing sample was made of synovial fluid, either unsorted or a sorted T cell fraction (not recorded which). The CDR3 DNA is TGCAGTGTGCCTACCCGCACAGATACGCAGTATTTT. Its translation: CSVPTRTDTQYF.